This T cell receptor (beta chain) was captured in a study of OX40 agonist ivuxolimab in advanced cancers. Some clones are missing from TCRdb's copy, which holds only in-frame ones; the method was immunoSEQ multiplex PCR. The profile shows 20,000 to 25,000 clones, around 89% of them singletons. Germline V gene lookup returns CDR1 MNHEY and CDR2 SMNVEV (reference sequence). The CDR3 is made up of 12 amino acids. The V gene end was trimmed by 8 bases and the J gene end by 7 bases; junction bases not matched to a gene: 4. V is TRBV27 and J is TRBJ2-1; the match to TRBD1 covers 8 bases. The TCR originated in an adult with an advanced solid tumor such as melanoma, head and neck, liver or kidney cancer. The source was CD4+ or CD8+ T cells sorted from blood, collected in a trial of the OX40 agonist ivuxolimab. CDR3 sequence (DNA): TGTGCCAGCGGAAGACAGGGGAATGAGCAGTTCTTC. It encodes CASGRQGNEQFF.